The clone carrying this T cell receptor (beta chain) came up a few times. Its antigen is undetermined. These data come from a study of T cell repertoires in cytomegalovirus infection. Germline CDR1 LNHNV, CDR2 YYDKDF (reference sequence). The CDR3 loop spans 14 amino acids. With 8 bases removed from V and 0 bases from J, the gap between germline ends came to 11 bases. TCRdb fed the reads into MiXCR, producing one record per CDR3 protein. The repertoire holds approximately 990,000 distinct CDR3 sequences, approximately 31% seen once, with over 11% in the top ten. The sequenced sample was cultured CD8+ T cells from PBMCs, obtained from culture after CMV antigen stimulation. The sequence was collected from a human donor in good health (CMV status not recorded). Some clones in this sample may be carry-over from other donors' samples. J is TRBJ2-4 and V is TRBV15; D perhaps matches TRBD2 (6 bases). The CDR3 sequence is CATWDSRAKNIQYF. Written as DNA, the CDR3 is TGTGCCACCTGGGACTCTAGAGCCAAAAACATTCAGTACTTC. The complete variable domain, with remaining parts taken from reference TRBV15 and TRBJ2-4, reads DAMVIQNPRYQVTQFGKPVTLSCSQTLNHNVMYWYQQKSSQAPKLLFHYYDKDFNNEADTPDNFQSRRPNTSFCFLDIRSPGLGDTAMYLCATWDSRAKNIQYFGAGTRLSVL.